These T cell receptor beta chains were read from a single sample in a study of Tregs in tolerant kidney transplant recipients. Using immunoSEQ multiplex PCR, the repertoire was profiled, and TCRdb retains in-frame clones only, with some absent. The table lists approximately 67,000 clones, roughly 92% of them singletons. Sample: CD8+ T cells from blood, taken before the transplant. The receptors were sampled from a human donor who received a combined kidney and bone marrow transplant. Each CDR3 is given with its conserved first and last residue. The D gene is left open where the match is weak. Not all rows give a size; the values are once, few, many and, for expanded clones, a class.

>13|.|TRBJ2-1|.|TRBV25-1
TGTGCCAGCAGTGACTCCGGTTACAATGAGCAGTTCTTC
CASSDSGYNEQFF
>15|.|TRBJ2-2|TRBD2|TRBV6-4
TGTGCCAGCAGTCTCGAAGCGGGGGACACCGGGGAGCTGTTTTTT
CASSLEAGDTGELFF
>12|.|TRBJ2-1|.|TRBV13
TGTGCCAGTCGGTTTGGGGCACATGAGCAGTTCTTC
CASRFGAHEQFF
>18|.|TRBJ2-3|TRBD2|TRBV4-3
TGCGCCAGCAGCCAAGATCAGTTAGCGGGGGTGAGCACAGATACGCAGTATTTT
CASSQDQLAGVSTDTQYF
>14|.|TRBJ1-1|TRBD1|TRBV4-1
TGCGCCAGCAGCACTCGACAGGGGTACACTGAAGCTTTCTTT
CASSTRQGYTEAFF
>13|once|TRBJ2-5|.|TRBV27
TGTGCCAGCAGTTTATCGATGTCCGGTTCCCAGTACTTC
CASSLSMSGSQYF
>17|.|TRBJ2-5|TRBD1|TRBV27
TGTGCCAGCAGCACCTTCGGGACAGGGGGCCGGAGAGAGACCCAGTACTTC
CASSTFGTGGRRETQYF
>10|.|TRBJ2-7|.|TRBV5-5
TGTGCCAGCCTGGGCCCCGAGCAGTACTTC
CASLGPEQYF
>10|.|TRBJ1-5|.|TRBV14
TGTGCCAGCAGCTACACAGGCCGTTATTTT
CASSYTGRYF
>15|.|TRBJ1-5|TRBD1|TRBV7-8
TGTGCCAGCAGCCAACACAGGGGCAGCAATCAGCCCCAGCATTTT
CASSQHRGSNQPQHF
>15|.|TRBJ1-5|TRBD1|TRBV27
TGTGCCAGCAGTTTAAGGGGGCCTCTCAATCAGCCCCAGCATTTT
CASSLRGPLNQPQHF
>16|once|TRBJ1-2|.|TRBV4-3
TGCGCCAGCAGCCAGGGTCTAACCTTGGGGCACTATGGCTACACCTTC
CASSQGLTLGHYGYTF
>13|.|TRBJ1-1|TRBD1|TRBV4-1
TGCGCCAGCAGCCATCCGGACAGGCCTGAAGCTTTCTTT
CASSHPDRPEAFF
>18|.|TRBJ2-2|.|TRBV28
TGTGCCAGCAGTCCCGCACCCCACAGGGATACGAACACCGGGGAGCTGTTTTTT
CASSPAPHRDTNTGELFF
>17|.|TRBJ2-2|.|TRBV30
TGTGCCTGGAGGCCGTACGTGGTCTCCAGGGGGGCCGGGGAGCTGTTTTTT
CAWRPYVVSRGAGELFF
>13|few|TRBJ1-2|TRBD1|TRBV30
TGTGCCTGGGCTCCGGGACAGAGCTATGGCTACACCTTC
CAWAPGQSYGYTF
>15|.|TRBJ1-1|TRBD1|TRBV28
TGTGCCAGCAGTTTATGGGACAGGGGTCCCCCGGAAGCTTTCTTT
CASSLWDRGPPEAFF
>15|once|TRBJ2-1|.|TRBV9
TGTGCCAGCAGCCTGGGAGGAACTAACTACAATGAGCAGTTCTTC
CASSLGGTNYNEQFF
>13|.|TRBJ2-1|TRBD2|TRBV7-3
TGTGCCAGCACCGGGGGGACTGGGAATGAGCAGTTCTTC
CASTGGTGNEQFF
>13|.|TRBJ1-1|.|TRBV18
TGTGCCAGCTCACCTGATACAGGGACTGAAGCTTTCTTT
CASSPDTGTEAFF
>15|.|TRBJ2-3|TRBD2|TRBV7-9
TGTGCCAGCAGCTCAGGACTAGCGGGAGCAGATACGCAGTATTTT
CASSSGLAGADTQYF
>14|few|TRBJ1-3|.|TRBV10-3
TGTGCCATCAGTGAAGCTAGGTCGGGTCTAACCATATATTTT
CAISEARSGLTIYF
>14|few|TRBJ2-7|.|TRBV19
TGTGCCAGTAGTTCCCGTCCGGGGACATCGGAGCAGTACTTC
CASSSRPGTSEQYF
>15|.|TRBJ1-3|.|TRBV11-1
TGTGCCAGCAGCTTACAGGGAATTACTGGAAACACCATATATTTT
CASSLQGITGNTIYF
>14|.|TRBJ1-2|.|TRBV14
TGTGCCAGCAGCTACCGACAGAGAACCTATGGCTACACCTTC
CASSYRQRTYGYTF
>17|.|TRBJ2-2|TRBD2|TRBV11-3
TGTGCCAGCAGCCCCCGAACTAGCGGGAGGGGGACCGGGGAGCTGTTTTTT
CASSPRTSGRGTGELFF
>14|few|TRBJ1-2|.|TRBV29-1
TGCAGCGTTGGGACTGGCTTATATAACTATGGCTACACCTTC
CSVGTGLYNYGYTF
>16|.|TRBJ2-1|TRBD2|TRBV15
TGTGCCACCAGCAGGCTAAATCCGGGACTAGCAAATGAGCAGTTCTTC
CATSRLNPGLANEQFF
>16|.|TRBJ1-1|.|TRBV15
TGTGCCACCAGCAGAGATTGGGGGGAAGGAAACACTGAAGCTTTCTTT
CATSRDWGEGNTEAFF
>12|.|TRBJ2-4|.|TRBV4-1
TGCGCCAGCAGCCAGGGGGGAAACATTCAGTACTTC
CASSQGGNIQYF
>15|once|TRBJ1-4|.|TRBV7-9
TGTGCCAGCAGCTTAGGTCAGGGGTCGCTTGAAAAACTGTTTTTT
CASSLGQGSLEKLFF
>14|.|TRBJ1-6|TRBD1|TRBV5-1
TGCGCCAGCAGTCCCGGGGACAGAAGTTCACCCCTCCACTTT
CASSPGDRSSPLHF
>18|.|TRBJ2-5|TRBD1|TRBV27
TGTGCCAGCAGTTTATCGCCTACGACAGGGCGTCTGAAAGAGACCCAGTACTTC
CASSLSPTTGRLKETQYF
>16|.|TRBJ2-2|.|TRBV4-1
TGCGCCAGCAGCGCACGGGGGGCCACGAACACCGGGGAGCTGTTTTTT
CASSARGATNTGELFF
>18|.|TRBJ2-3|TRBD2|TRBV11-3
TGTGCCAGCAGCGGGCCTGGCGATAGCGGGGGGATCACAGATACGCAGTATTTT
CASSGPGDSGGITDTQYF
>16|.|TRBJ2-1|.|TRBV5-6
TGTGCCAGCAGCTTGCGGAGGAGGGCGGGGTTTAAGGAGCAGTTCTTC
CASSLRRRAGFKEQFF
>15|once|TRBJ1-4|.|TRBV6-5
TGTGCCAGCAGTTACTCGCGGGGAACCCATGAAAAACTGTTTTTT
CASSYSRGTHEKLFF
>15|once|TRBJ1-5|.|TRBV15
TGTGCCACCAGCACGGGACTGGGTCGGGTTCAGCCCCAGCATTTT
CATSTGLGRVQPQHF
>14|.|TRBJ1-2|.|TRBV5-1
TGCGCCAGCAGCACCTGGGGGGGAAACTATGGCTACACCTTC
CASSTWGGNYGYTF
>16|.|TRBJ2-7|TRBD2|TRBV4-3
TGCGCCAGCAGCCCGGGACTAGCGGGAGCAAGCTACGAGCAGTACTTC
CASSPGLAGASYEQYF
>16|.|TRBJ2-7|TRBD2|TRBV7-4
TGTGCCAGCAGCTTTAACCGTGCTAGCGGGAGCTACGAGCAGTACTTC
CASSFNRASGSYEQYF
>15|.|TRBJ2-2|.|TRBV30
TGTGCCTGGAACGCGGGAACCATCCTCACCGGGGAGCTGTTTTTT
CAWNAGTILTGELFF
>15|once|TRBJ2-5|TRBD2|TRBV13
TGTGCCAGCAGCTTAGGTCTAGCGGGAAGCGTGACCCAGTACTTC
CASSLGLAGSVTQYF